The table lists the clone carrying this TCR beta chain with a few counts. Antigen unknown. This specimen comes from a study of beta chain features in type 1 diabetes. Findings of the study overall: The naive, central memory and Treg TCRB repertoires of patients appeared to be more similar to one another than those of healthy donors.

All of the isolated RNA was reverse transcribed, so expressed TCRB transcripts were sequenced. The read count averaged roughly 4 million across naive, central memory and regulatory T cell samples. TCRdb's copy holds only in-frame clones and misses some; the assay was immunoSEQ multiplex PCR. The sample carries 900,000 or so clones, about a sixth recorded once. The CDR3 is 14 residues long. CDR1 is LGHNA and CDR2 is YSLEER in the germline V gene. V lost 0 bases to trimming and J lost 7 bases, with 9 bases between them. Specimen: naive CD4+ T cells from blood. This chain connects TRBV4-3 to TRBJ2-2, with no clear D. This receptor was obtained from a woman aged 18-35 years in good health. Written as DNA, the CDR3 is TGCGCCAGCAGCCAAGATCGACCATACGGGGAGCTGTTTTTT. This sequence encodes CASSQDRPYGELFF.